The 14 T cell receptor beta chains below were found in one sample sequenced in a study of regulatory T cells in long-lasting Graves disease (dated by TCRdb to 2020 to 2022). Per the publication, the time point label means: newly diagnosed GD, antithyroid drugs for less than 3 months. RNA was extracted from PBMCs in TRIzol for both TCR sequencing and RNA sequencing. Receptor amplification or capture employed multiplex PCR. The instrument was an Illumina HiSeq 4000. iRepertoire HTBI primers and Arm-PCR amplification of CDR3 regions were used to construct TCR beta libraries. The public reads were quality trimmed at Q25 with fastp and then assembled into clones with MiXCR by TCRdb, keeping productive beta chains. Duplicate CDR3 protein sequences are folded into a single record with the most common DNA and genes. The sample records 550,000 to 600,000 distinct CDR3 sequences, more than 15% of which are singletons. The ten largest clones add up to around 12% of the sample.

These sequences were also reported in another study, on T cells in Graves' hyperthyroidism and ophthalmopathy.

Sequencing used peripheral blood mononuclear cells (PBMCs), obtained at new diagnosis, from a patient treated with antithyroid drugs. These receptors were taken from a man aged 18 to 29 with Graves disease. Donor details come from another sample of the same person, matched by shared clones.

This clonotype has a handful of counts. The chain joins TRBV20-1 to TRBJ2-1; no clear D gene. Between the trimmed V and J ends, which lost 6 bases and 7 bases, there was a span of 7 bases. The CDR3 runs to 10 residues. Germline-derived CDR1 and CDR2 are DFQATT and SNEGSKA (reference sequence). CDR3 residues: CSARNNEQFF. The CDR3 coding sequence is TGCAGTGCCCGCAATAATGAGCAGTTCTTC.

This clonotype has only a few counts. The rearrangement links TRBV6-2 or TRBV6-3 to TRBJ2-1, with D perhaps matching TRBD2 (5 bases). Per the germline V gene, CDR1 is MNHEY and CDR2 is SVGEGT. V gave up 6 bases and J gave up 5 bases, with 14 bases separating them. This CDR3 is 14 amino acids long. DNA for the CDR3: TGTGCCAGCAGACCTACCGGGATTAACAATGAGCAGTTCTTC. This sequence encodes CASRPTGINNEQFF.

The J gene is TRBJ1-1, the V gene TRBV29-1; 7 positions agree with TRBD1. The CDR3 extends over 14 amino acids. J lost 9 bases, V lost 4 bases, and 14 bases had no gene match. CDR1 is SQVTM and CDR2 is ANQGSEA in the germline V gene. The CDR3 sequence: CSVAPTGAQQKAFF. The CDR3 DNA follows: TGCAGCGTTGCCCCAACAGGGGCCCAACAAAAAGCTTTCTTT.

This clonotype was picked up a small number of times. J is TRBJ1-6 and V is TRBV30; 10 positions match TRBD1. In germline, CDR1 is GTSNPN, CDR2 SVGIG (reference sequence). CDR3 length: 14 residues. V lost 3 bases and J lost 7; bases outside the gene matches: 3. CDR3 sequence reads: CAWSRDRGNSPLHF. The CDR3 bases are TGTGCCTGGAGCCGGGACAGGGGAAATTCACCCCTCCACTTT.

Notes on this clonotype: A read error may produce the germline difference seen at one junction end. CDR3 coding DNA: TGTGCCAGCAGTTTTGGGGATAGCAATTCACCCCTCCACTTT. The encoded protein is CASSFGDSNSPLHF. This chain uses TRBV5-1 with TRBJ1-6; D gene unclear. This CDR3 spans 14 amino acids. CDR1 is SGHRS and CDR2 is YFSETQ in the germline V gene.

This clonotype was seen a handful of times. The V call is TRBV5-1, the J call TRBJ1-1; 8 bases are a match to TRBD1. CDR1 is SGHRS, CDR2 YFSETQ, per germline. V shed 1 base, J shed 3 bases, and the junction held 2 bases outside the gene matches. The CDR3 spans 14 residues. CDR3 in DNA: TGCGCCAGCAGCTTGAACAGGGGGTACACTGAAGCTTTCTTT. Its translation is CASSLNRGYTEAFF. Supplemented by reference TRBV5-1 and TRBJ1-1, the full variable domain reads KAGVTQTPRYLIKTRGQQVTLSCSPISGHRSVSWYQQTPGQGLQFLFEYFSETQRNKGNFPGRFSGRQFSNSRSEMNVSTLELGDSALYLCASSLNRGYTEAFFGQGTRLTVV.

This clonotype was seen ten or more times. The J gene is TRBJ2-7, the V gene TRBV6-2 or TRBV6-3; weak D call: TRBD2 (5 bases). This CDR3 is built from 14 residues. CDR1 and CDR2 (germline): MNHEY, SVGEGT. The V end was cut by 8 bases, the J end by 3 bases, with 17 bases between. The CDR3 loop reads CASRASGNYYEQYF. CDR3 DNA: TGTGCCAGCCGGGCGTCCGGGAACTACTACGAGCAGTACTTC.

The rearrangement joins TRBV9 to TRBJ2-5; D unresolved. Germline CDR1 reads SGDLS; CDR2 reads YYNGEE. CDR3 length: 13 residues. Trimming pared 0 bases from V and 3 bases from J, leaving 6 bases between. The CDR3 nucleotides read TGTGCCAGCAGCGTAGGTGGAAAAGAGACCCAGTACTTC. Protein sequence: CASSVGGKETQYF.

This clonotype appeared many times. This chain uses TRBV2 with TRBJ1-1; 8 positions match TRBD1. The V segment lost 2 bases and the J segment 5 bases; nucleotides outside the gene matches: 7. Germline CDR1 and CDR2: SNHLY and FYNNEI. The CDR3 totals 15 residues. CDR3 sequence reads: CASSETGQGRTEAFF. DNA of the CDR3: TGTGCCAGCAGTGAAACCGGACAGGGAAGGACTGAAGCTTTCTTT.

The chain couples TRBV28 to TRBJ2-2, with D uncertain. Germline CDR1 reads MDHEN; CDR2 reads SYDVKM. There are 14 residues in the CDR3. Trimming left V 10 bases short and J 5 bases short, with 17 bases between. The CDR3 nucleotides are TGTGCCACCACGGGCAGTGTTCAAACCGGGGAGCTGTTTTTT. This translates into CATTGSVQTGELFF. Looking up the rest from reference TRBV28 and TRBJ2-2 gives the full variable domain: DVKVTQSSRYLVKRTGEKVFLECVQDMDHENMFWYRQDPGLGLRLIYFSYDVKMKEKGDIPEGYSVSREKKERFSLILESASTNQTSMYLCATTGSVQTGELFFGEGSRLTVL.

The V and J genes are TRBV7-2 and TRBJ2-3; the match to TRBD1 covers 9 bases. Germline CDR1 reads SGHTA; CDR2 reads FQGNSA. This CDR3 contains 16 residues. Trimming at V came to 3 bases and at J to 5 bases, leaving 9 bases not matched to a gene. CDR3: CASSFWGGQGRDTQYF. CDR3 DNA: TGTGCCAGCAGCTTTTGGGGGGGACAGGGCCGAGATACGCAGTATTTT.

This clonotype was seen at least ten times. The rearrangement uses TRBV12-3 or TRBV12-4 and TRBJ2-1, with D unclear. Trimming removed 10 bases from V and 3 bases from J, with 13 bases in between. CDR3 size: 13 residues. The CDR3 DNA is TGTGCCATAATCTCAAAAAGCTACAATGAGCAGTTCTTC. Its protein product is CAIISKSYNEQFF.

Ten or more counts support this clonotype. The chain carries TRBV28 and TRBJ2-7; D call uncertain. There are 14 residues in the CDR3. CDR1 MDHEN and CDR2 SYDVKM come from the germline V gene. V gave up 6 bases and J gave up 2 bases, with 14 bases separating them. The CDR3 here is CASSSPRRPYEQYF. DNA of the CDR3: TGTGCCAGCAGCTCCCCTCGACGGCCCTACGAGCAGTACTTC.

This clonotype has a count of ten or more. CDR3 loop: CASSIPGRLDEQYF. DNA of the CDR3: TGTGCCAGCAGTATACCGGGACGACTCGACGAGCAGTACTTC. The chain couples TRBV11-2 to TRBJ2-7; perhaps D is TRBD1 or TRBD2 (5 bases each). The CDR3 totals 14 residues. Germline loops: CDR1 SGHAT, CDR2 FQNNGV. V lost 6 bases and J lost 5, with 17 bases in between. The whole variable domain, remainder taken from reference TRBV11-2 and TRBJ2-7, is EAGVAQSPRYKIIEKRQSVAFWCNPISGHATLYWYQQILGQGPKLLIQFQNNGVVDDSQLPKDRFSAERLKGVDSTLKIQPAKLEDSAVYLCASSIPGRLDEQYFGPGTRLTVT.